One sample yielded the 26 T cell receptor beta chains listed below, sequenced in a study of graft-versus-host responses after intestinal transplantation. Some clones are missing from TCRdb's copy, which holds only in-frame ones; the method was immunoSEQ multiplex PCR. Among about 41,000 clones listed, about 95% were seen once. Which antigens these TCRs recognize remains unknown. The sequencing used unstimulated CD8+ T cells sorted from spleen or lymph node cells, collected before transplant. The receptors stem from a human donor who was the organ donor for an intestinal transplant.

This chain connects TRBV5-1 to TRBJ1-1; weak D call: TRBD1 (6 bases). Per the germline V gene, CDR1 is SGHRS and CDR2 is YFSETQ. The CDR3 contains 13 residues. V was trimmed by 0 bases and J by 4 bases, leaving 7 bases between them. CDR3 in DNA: TGCGCCAGCAGCTTGGAAGGGGGCACTGAAGCTTTCTTT. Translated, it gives CASSLEGGTEAFF.

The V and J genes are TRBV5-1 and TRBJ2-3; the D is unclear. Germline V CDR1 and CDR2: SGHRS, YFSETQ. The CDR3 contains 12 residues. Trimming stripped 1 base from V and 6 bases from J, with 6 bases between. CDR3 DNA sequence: TGCGCCAGCAGCTTGCTGGGGGATACGCAGTATTTT. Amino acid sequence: CASSLLGDTQYF.

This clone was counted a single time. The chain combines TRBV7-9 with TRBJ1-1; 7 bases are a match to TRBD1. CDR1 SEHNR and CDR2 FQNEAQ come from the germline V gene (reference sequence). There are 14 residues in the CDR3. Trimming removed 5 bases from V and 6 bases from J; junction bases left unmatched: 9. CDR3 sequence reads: CASSPRQGGAEAFF. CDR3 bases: TGTGCCAGCAGCCCCCGACAGGGAGGCGCTGAAGCTTTCTTT.

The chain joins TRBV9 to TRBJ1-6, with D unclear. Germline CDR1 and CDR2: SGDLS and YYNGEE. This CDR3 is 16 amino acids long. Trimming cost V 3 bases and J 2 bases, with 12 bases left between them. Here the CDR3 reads CASSARHIPYNSPLHF. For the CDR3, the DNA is TGTGCCAGCAGCGCCCGTCATATCCCCTATAATTCACCCCTCCACTTT.

The CDR3 DNA follows: TGTGCCAGCAGTTTACTGTGGGGGAGCGTAGATACGCAGTATTTT. It translates to CASSLLWGSVDTQYF. This rearrangement joins TRBV27 to TRBJ2-3, with D perhaps TRBD1 or TRBD2 (5 bases each). V lost 2 bases and J 5 bases, leaving 14 bases between the germline ends. Per germline, CDR1 MNHEY and CDR2 SMNVEV (reference sequence). The CDR3 is made up of 15 amino acids.

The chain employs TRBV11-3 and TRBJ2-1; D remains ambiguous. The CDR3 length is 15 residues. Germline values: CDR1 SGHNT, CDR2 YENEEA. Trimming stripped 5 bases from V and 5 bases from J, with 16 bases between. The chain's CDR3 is CASSPKGLENNEQFF. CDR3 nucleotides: TGTGCCAGCAGCCCTAAAGGGTTGGAGAACAATGAGCAGTTCTTC.

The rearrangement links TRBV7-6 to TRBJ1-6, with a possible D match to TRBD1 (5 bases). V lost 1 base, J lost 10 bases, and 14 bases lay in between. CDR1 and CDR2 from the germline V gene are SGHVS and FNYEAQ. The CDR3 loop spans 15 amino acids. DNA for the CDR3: TGTGCCAGCAGCTTAGAGACCTGGGGACCATCACCCCTCCACTTT. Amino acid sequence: CASSLETWGPSPLHF.

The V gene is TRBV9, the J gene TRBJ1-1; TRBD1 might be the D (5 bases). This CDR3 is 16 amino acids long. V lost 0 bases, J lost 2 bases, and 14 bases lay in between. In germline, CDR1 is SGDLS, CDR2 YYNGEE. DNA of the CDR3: TGTGCCAGCAGCGTAGACGAGGGACCGGGAAACACTGAAGCTTTCTTT. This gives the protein CASSVDEGPGNTEAFF.

In DNA, the CDR3 is TGTGCCAGCTACCCTTCGATCAGCCCCTACTCTGGAAACACCATATATTTT. Protein product: CASYPSISPYSGNTIYF. The J gene is TRBJ1-3, the V gene TRBV2; no definite D call. The germline V gene has CDR1 SNHLY and CDR2 FYNNEI. The CDR3 length is 17 residues. The V end lost 8 bases, the J end lost 0 bases, and 20 bases lay between the germline ends.

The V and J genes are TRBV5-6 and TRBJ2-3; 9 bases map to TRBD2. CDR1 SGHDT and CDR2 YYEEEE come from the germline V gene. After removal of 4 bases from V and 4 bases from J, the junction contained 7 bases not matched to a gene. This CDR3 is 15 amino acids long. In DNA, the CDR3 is TGTGCCAGCAGCCCCGGGACTAGCAGCTCAGATACGCAGTATTTT. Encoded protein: CASSPGTSSSDTQYF. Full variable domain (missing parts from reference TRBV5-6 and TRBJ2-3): DAGVTQSPTHLIKTRGQQVTLRCSPKSGHDTVSWYQQALGQGPQFIFQYYEEEERQRGNFPDRFSGHQFPNYSSELNVNALLLGDSALYLCASSPGTSSSDTQYFGPGTRLTVL.

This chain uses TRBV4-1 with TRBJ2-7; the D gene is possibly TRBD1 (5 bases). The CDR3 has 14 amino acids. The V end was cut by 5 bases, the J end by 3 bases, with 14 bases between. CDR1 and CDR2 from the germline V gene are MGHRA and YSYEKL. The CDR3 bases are TGCGCCAGCAGCGAAAATACCCAGGGCTACGAGCAGTACTTC. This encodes CASSENTQGYEQYF.

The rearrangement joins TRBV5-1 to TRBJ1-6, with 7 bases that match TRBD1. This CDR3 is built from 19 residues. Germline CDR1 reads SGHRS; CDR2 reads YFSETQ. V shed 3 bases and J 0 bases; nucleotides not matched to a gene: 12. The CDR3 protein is CASSWTTGTESSYNSPLHF. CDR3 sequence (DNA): TGCGCCAGCAGCTGGACGACCGGGACAGAAAGCTCCTATAATTCACCCCTCCACTTT.

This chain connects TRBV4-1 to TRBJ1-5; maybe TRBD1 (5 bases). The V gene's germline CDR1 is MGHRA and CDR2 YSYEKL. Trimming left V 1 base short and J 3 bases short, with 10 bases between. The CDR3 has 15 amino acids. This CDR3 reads CASSQGDSANQPQHF. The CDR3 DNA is TGCGCCAGCAGCCAAGGAGACAGCGCCAATCAGCCCCAGCATTTT.

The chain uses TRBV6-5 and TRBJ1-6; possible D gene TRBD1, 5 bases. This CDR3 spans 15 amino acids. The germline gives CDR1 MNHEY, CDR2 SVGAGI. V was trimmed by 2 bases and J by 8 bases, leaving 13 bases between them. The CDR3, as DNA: TGTGCCAGCAGTTACCGACAGTGGGGGGATTCACCCCTCCACTTT. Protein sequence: CASSYRQWGDSPLHF.

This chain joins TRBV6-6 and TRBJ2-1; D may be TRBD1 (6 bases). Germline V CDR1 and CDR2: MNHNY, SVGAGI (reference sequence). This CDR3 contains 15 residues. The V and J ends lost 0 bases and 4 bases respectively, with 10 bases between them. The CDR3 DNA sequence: TGTGCCAGCAGTTACTCGGGGGCGCGTTACAATGAGCAGTTCTTC. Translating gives CASSYSGARYNEQFF.

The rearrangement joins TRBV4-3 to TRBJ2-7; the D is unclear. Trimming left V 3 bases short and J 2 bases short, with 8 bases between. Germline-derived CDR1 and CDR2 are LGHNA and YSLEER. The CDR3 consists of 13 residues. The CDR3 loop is CASSQGLPYEQYF. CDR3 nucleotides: TGCGCCAGCAGCCAGGGTTTGCCCTACGAGCAGTACTTC.

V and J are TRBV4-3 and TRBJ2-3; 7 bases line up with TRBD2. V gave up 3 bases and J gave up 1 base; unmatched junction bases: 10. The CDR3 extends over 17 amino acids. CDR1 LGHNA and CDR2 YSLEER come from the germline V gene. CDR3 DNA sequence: TGCGCCAGCAGCCAGGGTTCTAGCGGTCCTGGCACAGATACGCAGTATTTT. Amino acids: CASSQGSSGPGTDTQYF.

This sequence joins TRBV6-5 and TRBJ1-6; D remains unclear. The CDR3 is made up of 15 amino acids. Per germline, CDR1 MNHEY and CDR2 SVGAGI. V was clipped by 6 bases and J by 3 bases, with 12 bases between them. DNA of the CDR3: TGTGCCAGCAGCCAAGACGGGTTCTATAATTCACCCCTCCACTTT. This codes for CASSQDGFYNSPLHF.

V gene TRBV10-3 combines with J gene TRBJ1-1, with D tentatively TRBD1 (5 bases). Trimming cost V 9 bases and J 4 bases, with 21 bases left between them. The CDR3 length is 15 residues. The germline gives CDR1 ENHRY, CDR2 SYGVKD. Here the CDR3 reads CAINKLGPDGTEAFF. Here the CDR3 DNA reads TGTGCCATAAACAAACTGGGACCCGATGGCACTGAAGCTTTCTTT.

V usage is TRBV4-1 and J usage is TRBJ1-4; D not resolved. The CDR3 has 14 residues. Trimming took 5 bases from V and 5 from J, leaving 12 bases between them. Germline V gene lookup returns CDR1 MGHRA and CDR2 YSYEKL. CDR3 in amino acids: CASSTVFNNEKLFF. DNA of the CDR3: TGCGCCAGCAGCACGGTCTTCAACAATGAAAAACTGTTTTTT.

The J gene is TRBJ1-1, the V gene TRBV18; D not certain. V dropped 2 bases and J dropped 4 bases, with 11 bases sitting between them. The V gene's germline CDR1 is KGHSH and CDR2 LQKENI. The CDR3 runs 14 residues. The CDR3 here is CASSPIAWVTEAFF. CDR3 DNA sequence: TGTGCCAGCTCACCAATCGCCTGGGTCACTGAAGCTTTCTTT.

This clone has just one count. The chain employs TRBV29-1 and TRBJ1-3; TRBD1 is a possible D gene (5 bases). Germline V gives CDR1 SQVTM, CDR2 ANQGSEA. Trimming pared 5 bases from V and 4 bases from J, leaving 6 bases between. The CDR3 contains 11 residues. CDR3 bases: TGCAGCGTTACAGGAGGAAACACCATATATTTT. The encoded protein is CSVTGGNTIYF. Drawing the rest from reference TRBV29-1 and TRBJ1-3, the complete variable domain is SAVISQKPSRDICQRGTSLTIQCQVDSQVTMMFWYRQQPGQSLTLIATANQGSEATYESGFVIDKFPISRPNLTFSTLTVSNMSPEDSSIYLCSVTGGNTIYFGEGSWLTVV.

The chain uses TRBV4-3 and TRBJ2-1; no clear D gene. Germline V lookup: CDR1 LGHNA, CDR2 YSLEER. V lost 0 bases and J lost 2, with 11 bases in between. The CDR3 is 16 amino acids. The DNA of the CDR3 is TGCGCCAGCAGCCAAGATTCTAGACCAACCTACAATGAGCAGTTCTTC. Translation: CASSQDSRPTYNEQFF.

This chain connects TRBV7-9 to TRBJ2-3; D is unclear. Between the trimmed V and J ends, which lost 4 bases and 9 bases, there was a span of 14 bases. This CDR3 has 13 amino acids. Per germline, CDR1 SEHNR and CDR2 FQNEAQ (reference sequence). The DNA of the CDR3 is TGTGCCAGCAGCTCCCCGACTGGCAGGACGCAGTATTTT. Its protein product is CASSSPTGRTQYF.

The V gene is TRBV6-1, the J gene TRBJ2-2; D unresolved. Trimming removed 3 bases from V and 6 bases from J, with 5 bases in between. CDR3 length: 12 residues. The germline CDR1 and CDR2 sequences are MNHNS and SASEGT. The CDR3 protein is CASSDISGELFF. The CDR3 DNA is TGTGCCAGCAGTGATATTTCCGGGGAGCTGTTTTTT.

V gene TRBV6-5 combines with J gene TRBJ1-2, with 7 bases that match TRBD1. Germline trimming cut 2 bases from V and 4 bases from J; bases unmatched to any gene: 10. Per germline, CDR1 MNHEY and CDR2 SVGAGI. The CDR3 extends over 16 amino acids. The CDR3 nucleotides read TGTGCCAGCAGTTACGGGACAGAGATACTTACCTATGGCTACACCTTC. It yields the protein CASSYGTEILTYGYTF.